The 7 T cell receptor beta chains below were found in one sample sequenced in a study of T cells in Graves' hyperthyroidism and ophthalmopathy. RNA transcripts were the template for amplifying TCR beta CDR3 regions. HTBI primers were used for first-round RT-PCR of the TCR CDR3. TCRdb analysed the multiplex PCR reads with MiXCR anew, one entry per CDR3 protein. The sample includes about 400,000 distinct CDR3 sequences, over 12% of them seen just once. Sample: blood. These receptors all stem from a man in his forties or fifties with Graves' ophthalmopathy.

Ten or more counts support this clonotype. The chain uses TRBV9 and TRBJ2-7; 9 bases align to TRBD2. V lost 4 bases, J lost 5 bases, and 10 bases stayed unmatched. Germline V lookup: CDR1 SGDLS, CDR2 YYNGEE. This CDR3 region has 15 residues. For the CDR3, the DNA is TGTGCCAGCAGCCCGACACCGGGACTAGCTGACGAGCAGTACTTC. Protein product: CASSPTPGLADEQYF.

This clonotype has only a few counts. CDR3 region: CAHDGGNEQFF. The CDR3, as DNA: TGCGCCCACGACGGTGGGAATGAGCAGTTCTTC. V is TRBV10-1 and J is TRBJ2-1; D gene ambiguous. The germline V and J ends were trimmed by 11 bases and 7 bases, with 12 bases remaining between them. There are 11 residues in the CDR3. Germline V CDR1 and CDR2: WNHNN, SYGVQD (reference sequence).

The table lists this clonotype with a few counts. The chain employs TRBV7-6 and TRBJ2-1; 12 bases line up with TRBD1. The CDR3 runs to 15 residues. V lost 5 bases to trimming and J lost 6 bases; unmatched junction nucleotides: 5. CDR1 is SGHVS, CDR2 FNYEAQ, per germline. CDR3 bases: TGTGCCAGCAGCCGCGGGACAGGGGGCCTCAATGAGCAGTTCTTC. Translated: CASSRGTGGLNEQFF.

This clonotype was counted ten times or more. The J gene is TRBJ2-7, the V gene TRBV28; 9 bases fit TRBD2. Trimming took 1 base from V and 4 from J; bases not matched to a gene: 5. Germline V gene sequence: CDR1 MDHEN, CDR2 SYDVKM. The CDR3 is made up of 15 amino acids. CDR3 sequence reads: CASSLSASGGYEQYF. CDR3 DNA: TGTGCCAGCAGTTTATCGGCGAGCGGGGGGTACGAGCAGTACTTC. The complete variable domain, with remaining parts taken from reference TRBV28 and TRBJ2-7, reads DVKVTQSSRYLVKRTGEKVFLECVQDMDHENMFWYRQDPGLGLRLIYFSYDVKMKEKGDIPEGYSVSREKKERFSLILESASTNQTSMYLCASSLSASGGYEQYFGPGTRLTVT.

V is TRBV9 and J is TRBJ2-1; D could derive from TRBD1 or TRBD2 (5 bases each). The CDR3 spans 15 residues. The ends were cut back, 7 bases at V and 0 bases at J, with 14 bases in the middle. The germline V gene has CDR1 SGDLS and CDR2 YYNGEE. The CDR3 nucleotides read TGTGCCAGCGGCCTGGGGGAAAGCTCCTACAATGAGCAGTTCTTC. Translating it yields CASGLGESSYNEQFF. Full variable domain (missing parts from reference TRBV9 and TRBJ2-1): DSGVTQTPKHLITATGQRVTLRCSPRSGDLSVYWYQQSLDQGLQFLIQYYNGEERAKGNILERFSAQQFPDLHSELNLSSLELGDSALYFCASGLGESSYNEQFFGPGTRLTVL.

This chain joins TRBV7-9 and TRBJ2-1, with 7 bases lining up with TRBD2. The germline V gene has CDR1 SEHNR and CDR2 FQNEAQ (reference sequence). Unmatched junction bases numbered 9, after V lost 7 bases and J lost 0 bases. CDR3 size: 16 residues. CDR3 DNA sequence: TGTGCCAGCACAAATACCCAGCGGGGCTCCTACAATGAGCAGTTCTTC. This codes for CASTNTQRGSYNEQFF. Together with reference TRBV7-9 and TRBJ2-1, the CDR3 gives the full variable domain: DTGVSQNPRHKITKRGQNVTFRCDPISEHNRLYWYRQTLGQGPEFLTYFQNEAQLEKSRLLSDRFSAERPKGSFSTLEIQRTEQGDSAMYLCASTNTQRGSYNEQFFGPGTRLTVL.

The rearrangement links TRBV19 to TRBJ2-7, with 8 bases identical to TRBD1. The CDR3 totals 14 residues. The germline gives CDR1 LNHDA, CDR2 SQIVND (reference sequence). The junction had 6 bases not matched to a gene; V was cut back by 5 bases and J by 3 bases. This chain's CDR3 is CASSPAGGDYEQYF. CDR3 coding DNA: TGTGCCAGTAGTCCGGCAGGGGGCGACTACGAGCAGTACTTC.